This TCR beta chain was sequenced in a study of beta chain features in type 1 diabetes. Study-wide background: Analysis included around 99,000,000 sorted cells drawn from all samples.

Of the isolated RNA, all was reverse transcribed, and so the sequenced material was expressed TCRB transcripts. Assay used: immunoSEQ multiplex PCR; TCRdb lists only in-frame clones, some missing. The data contain around 500,000 clones, about 30% of them singletons. Stem cell-like memory, regulatory, central memory and naive CD4+ cells were sorted via CD45RO/CCR7/CD25/CD127/CD95/CD27. Germline V gene data show CDR1 as ENHRY and CDR2 as SYGVKD. Deletions cut 6 bases from V and 3 bases from J, with 18 bases between. The CDR3 is 15 residues long. The TCR originated in a man younger than 35 in good health. The chain has TRBV10-3 and TRBJ2-7, with D possibly matching TRBD2 (6 bases). The specimen was naive CD4+ T cells from blood. The DNA for the CDR3 is TGTGCCATCAGCGGCGAGGGAGGCGAGGTCTACGAGCAGTACTTC. It translates to CAISGEGGEVYEQYF.